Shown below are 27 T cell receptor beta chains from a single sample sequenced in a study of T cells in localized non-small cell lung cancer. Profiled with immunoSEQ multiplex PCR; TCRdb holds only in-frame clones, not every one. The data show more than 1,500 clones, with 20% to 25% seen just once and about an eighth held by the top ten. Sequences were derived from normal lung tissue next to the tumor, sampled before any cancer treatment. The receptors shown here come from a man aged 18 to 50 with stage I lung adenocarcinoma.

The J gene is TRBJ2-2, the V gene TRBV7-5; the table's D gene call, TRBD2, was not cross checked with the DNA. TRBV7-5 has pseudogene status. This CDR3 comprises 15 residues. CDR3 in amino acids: CASSKDGLNTGELFF. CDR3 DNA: TGTGCCAGCAGCAAGGACGGACTGAACACCGGGGAGCTGTTTTTT.

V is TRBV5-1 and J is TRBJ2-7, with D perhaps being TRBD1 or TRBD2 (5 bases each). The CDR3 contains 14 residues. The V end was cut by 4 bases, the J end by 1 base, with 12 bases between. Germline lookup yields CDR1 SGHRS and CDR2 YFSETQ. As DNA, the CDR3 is TGCGCCAGCAGCCGGGACCCCACGTCCTACGAGCAGTACTTC. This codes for CASSRDPTSYEQYF.

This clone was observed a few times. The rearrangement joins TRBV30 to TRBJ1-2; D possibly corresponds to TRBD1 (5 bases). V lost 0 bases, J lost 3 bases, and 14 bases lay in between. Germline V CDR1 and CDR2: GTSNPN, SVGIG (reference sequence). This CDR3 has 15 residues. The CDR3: CAWSVHEGIYYGYTF. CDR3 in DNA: TGTGCCTGGAGTGTACATGAGGGGATATACTATGGCTACACCTTC.

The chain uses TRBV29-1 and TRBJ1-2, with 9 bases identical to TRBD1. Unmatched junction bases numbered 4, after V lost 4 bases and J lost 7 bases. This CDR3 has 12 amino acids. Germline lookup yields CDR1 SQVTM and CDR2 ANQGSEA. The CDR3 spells CSVAMGQGGYTF. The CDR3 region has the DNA TGCAGCGTTGCAATGGGACAGGGTGGCTACACCTTC. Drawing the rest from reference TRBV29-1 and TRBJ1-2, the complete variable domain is SAVISQKPSRDICQRGTSLTIQCQVDSQVTMMFWYRQQPGQSLTLIATANQGSEATYESGFVIDKFPISRPNLTFSTLTVSNMSPEDSSIYLCSVAMGQGGYTFGSGTRLTVV.

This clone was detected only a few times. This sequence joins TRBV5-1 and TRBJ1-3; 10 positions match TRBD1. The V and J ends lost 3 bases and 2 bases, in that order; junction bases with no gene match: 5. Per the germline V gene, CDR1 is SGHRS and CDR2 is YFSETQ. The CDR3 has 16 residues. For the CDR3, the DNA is TGCGCCAGCAGCTCCCGACAGGGGGCGCCTGGAAACACCATATATTTT. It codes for CASSSRQGAPGNTIYF. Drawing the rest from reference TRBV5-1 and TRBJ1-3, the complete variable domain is KAGVTQTPRYLIKTRGQQVTLSCSPISGHRSVSWYQQTPGQGLQFLFEYFSETQRNKGNFPGRFSGRQFSNSRSEMNVSTLELGDSALYLCASSSRQGAPGNTIYFGEGSWLTVV.

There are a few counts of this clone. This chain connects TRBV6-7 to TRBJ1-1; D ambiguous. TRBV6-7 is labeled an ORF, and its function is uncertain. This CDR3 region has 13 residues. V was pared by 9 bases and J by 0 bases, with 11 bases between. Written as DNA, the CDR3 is TGTGCCAGACCGACACTACTGAACACTGAAGCTTTCTTT. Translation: CARPTLLNTEAFF.

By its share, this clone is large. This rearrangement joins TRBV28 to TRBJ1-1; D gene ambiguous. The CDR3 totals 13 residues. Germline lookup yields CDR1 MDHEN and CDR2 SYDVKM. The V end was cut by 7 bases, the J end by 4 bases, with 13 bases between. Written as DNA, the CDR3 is TGTGCCAGCACCTGGACGGCGCTCACTGAAGCTTTCTTT. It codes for CASTWTALTEAFF.

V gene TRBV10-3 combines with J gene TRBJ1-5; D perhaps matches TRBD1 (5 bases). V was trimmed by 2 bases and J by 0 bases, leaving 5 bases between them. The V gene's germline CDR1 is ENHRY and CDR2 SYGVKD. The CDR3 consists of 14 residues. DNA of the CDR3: TGTGCCATCAGTGAGAGGGGTAGCAATCAGCCCCAGCATTTT. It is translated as CAISERGSNQPQHF.

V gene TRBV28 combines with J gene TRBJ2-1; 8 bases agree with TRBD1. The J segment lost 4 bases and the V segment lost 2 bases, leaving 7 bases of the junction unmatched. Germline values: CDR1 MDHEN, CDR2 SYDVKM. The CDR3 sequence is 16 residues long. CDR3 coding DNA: TGTGCCAGCAGTTTACTGACAGGGGCTATGTACAATGAGCAGTTCTTC. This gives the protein CASSLLTGAMYNEQFF.

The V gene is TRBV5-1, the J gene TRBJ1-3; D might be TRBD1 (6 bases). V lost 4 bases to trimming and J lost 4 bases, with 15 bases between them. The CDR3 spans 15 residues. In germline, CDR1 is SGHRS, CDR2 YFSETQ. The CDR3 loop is CASSDRPGQGNTIYF. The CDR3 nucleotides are TGCGCCAGCAGCGACAGACCGGGACAAGGAAACACCATATATTTT.

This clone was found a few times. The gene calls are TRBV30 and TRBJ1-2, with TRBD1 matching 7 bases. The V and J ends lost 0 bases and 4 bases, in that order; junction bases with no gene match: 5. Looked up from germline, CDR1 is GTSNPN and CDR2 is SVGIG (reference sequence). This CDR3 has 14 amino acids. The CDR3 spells CAWSVFGTAYGYTF. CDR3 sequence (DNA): TGTGCCTGGAGTGTTTTCGGGACAGCCTATGGCTACACCTTC. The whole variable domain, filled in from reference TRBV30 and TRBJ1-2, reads SQTIHQWPATLVQPVGSPLSLECTVEGTSNPNLYWYRQAAGRGLQLLFYSVGIGQISSEVPQNLSASRPQDRQFILSSKKLLLSDSGFYLCAWSVFGTAYGYTFGSGTRLTVV.

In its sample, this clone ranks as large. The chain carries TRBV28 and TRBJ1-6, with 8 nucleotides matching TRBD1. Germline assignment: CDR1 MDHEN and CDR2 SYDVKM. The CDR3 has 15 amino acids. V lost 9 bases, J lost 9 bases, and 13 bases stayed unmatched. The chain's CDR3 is CASATGEYRSSPLHF. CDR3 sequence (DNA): TGTGCCAGTGCGACAGGGGAATATAGAAGTTCACCCCTCCACTTT.

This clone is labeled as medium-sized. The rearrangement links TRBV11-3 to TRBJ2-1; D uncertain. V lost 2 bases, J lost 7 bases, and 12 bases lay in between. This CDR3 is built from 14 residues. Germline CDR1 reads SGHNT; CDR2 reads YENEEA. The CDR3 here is CASSLFIIENEQFF. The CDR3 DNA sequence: TGTGCCAGCAGCTTATTTATCATCGAAAATGAGCAGTTCTTC.

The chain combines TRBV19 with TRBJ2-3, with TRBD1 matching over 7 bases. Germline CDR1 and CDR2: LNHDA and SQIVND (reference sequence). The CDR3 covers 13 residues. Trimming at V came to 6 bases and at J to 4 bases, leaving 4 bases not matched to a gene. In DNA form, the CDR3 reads TGTGCCAGTAGAGGACAGGATTCAGATACGCAGTATTTT. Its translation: CASRGQDSDTQYF.

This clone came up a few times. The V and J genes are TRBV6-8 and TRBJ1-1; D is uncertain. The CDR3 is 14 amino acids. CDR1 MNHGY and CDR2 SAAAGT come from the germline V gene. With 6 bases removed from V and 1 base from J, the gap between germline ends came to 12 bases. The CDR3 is CASSPNRGNTEAFF. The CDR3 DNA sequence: TGTGCCAGCAGCCCAAATCGGGGGAACACTGAAGCTTTCTTT.

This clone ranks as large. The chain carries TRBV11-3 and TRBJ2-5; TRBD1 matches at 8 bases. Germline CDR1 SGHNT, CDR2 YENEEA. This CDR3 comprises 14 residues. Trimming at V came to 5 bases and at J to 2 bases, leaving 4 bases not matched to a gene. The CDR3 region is CASSPGTGQETQYF. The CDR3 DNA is TGTGCCAGCAGCCCCGGGACAGGACAAGAGACCCAGTACTTC.

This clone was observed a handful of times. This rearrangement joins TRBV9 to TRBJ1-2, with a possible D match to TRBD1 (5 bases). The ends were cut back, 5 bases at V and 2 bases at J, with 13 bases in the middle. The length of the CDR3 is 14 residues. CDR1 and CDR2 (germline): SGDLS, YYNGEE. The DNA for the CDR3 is TGTGCCAGCAGTACGTCCGGGACGAACTATGGCTACACCTTC. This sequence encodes CASSTSGTNYGYTF.

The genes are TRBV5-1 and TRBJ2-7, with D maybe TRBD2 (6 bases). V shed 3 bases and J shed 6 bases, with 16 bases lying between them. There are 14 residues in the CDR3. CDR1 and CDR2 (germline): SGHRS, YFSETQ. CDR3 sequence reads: CASSSGGEHGEQYF. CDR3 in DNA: TGCGCCAGCAGCTCCGGAGGGGAACATGGCGAGCAGTACTTC.

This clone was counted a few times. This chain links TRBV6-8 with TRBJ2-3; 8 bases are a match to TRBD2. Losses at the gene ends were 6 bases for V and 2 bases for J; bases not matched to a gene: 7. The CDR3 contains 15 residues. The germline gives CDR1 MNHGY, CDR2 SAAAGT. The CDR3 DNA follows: TGTGCCAGCAGCGAGGGACTAGTTGTCACAGATACGCAGTATTTT. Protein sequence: CASSEGLVVTDTQYF.

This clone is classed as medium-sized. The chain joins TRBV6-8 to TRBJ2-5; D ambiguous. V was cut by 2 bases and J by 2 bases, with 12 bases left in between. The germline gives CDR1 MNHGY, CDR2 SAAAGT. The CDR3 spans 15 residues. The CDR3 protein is CASSYPRRGQETQYF. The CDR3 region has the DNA TGTGCCAGCAGTTACCCCCGGCGAGGACAAGAGACCCAGTACTTC.

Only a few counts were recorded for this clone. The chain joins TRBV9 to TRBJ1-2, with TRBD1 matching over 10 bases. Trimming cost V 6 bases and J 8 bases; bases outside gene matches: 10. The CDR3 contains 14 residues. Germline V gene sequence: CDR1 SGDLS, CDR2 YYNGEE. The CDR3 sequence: CASTPGQGTLGYTF. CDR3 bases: TGTGCCAGCACCCCGGGACAGGGGACCCTGGGCTACACCTTC.

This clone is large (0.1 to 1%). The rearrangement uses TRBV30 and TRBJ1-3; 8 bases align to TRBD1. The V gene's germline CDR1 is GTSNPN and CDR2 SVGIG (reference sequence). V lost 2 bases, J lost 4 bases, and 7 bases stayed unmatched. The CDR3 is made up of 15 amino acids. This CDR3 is CAWSLDRARGNTIYF. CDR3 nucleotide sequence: TGTGCCTGGAGTCTGGACAGGGCGAGAGGAAACACCATATATTTT.

The CDR3 reads CASSLVGSGGTDTQYF. CDR3 nucleotide sequence: TGTGCCAGCAGCTTGGTTGGGTCAGGGGGAACAGATACGCAGTATTTT. This chain connects TRBV11-3 to TRBJ2-3, with 7 positions matching TRBD1. Germline values: CDR1 SGHNT, CDR2 YENEEA. V trimming: 3 bases; J trimming: 3 bases; junction bases outside the gene matches: 9. The CDR3 spans 16 residues.

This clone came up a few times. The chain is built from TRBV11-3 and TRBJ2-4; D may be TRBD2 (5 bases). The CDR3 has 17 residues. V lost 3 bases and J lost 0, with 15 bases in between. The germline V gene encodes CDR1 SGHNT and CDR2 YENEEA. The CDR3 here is CASSLGPGSLAKNIQYF. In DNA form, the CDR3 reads TGTGCCAGCAGCTTGGGCCCGGGGTCCCTAGCCAAAAACATTCAGTACTTC.

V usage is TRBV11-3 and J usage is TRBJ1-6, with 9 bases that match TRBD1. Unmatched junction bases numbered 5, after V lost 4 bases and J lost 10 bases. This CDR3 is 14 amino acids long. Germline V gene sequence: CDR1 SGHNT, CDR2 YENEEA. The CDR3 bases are TGTGCCAGCAGCTCCACAGGGGGCGGATCACCCCTCCACTTT. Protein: CASSSTGGGSPLHF.

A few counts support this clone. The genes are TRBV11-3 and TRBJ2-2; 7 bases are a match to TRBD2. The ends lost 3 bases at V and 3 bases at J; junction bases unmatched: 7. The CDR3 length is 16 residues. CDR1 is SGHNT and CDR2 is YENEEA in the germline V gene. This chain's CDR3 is CASSFPTSVHTGELFF. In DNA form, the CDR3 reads TGTGCCAGCAGCTTTCCCACTAGCGTGCACACCGGGGAGCTGTTTTTT.

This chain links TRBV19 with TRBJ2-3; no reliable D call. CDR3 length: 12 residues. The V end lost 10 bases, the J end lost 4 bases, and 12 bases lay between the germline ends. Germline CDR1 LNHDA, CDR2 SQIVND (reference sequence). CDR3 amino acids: CATDGGADTQYF. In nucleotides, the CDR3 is TGTGCCACAGACGGTGGGGCAGATACGCAGTATTTT.